The sequence of this T cell receptor beta chain was determined in a study of lymphopenia after photon versus proton radiotherapy. The junction had 10 bases not matched to a gene; V was cut back by 4 bases and J by 3 bases. The CDR3 covers 17 residues. CDR1 and CDR2 (germline): KGHSH, LQKENI. This clone was counted a single time. What it recognizes is unknown. The study's findings and limits: A bigger post-nadir fall in TCR diversity correlated inversely with survival time in deceased patients.

Repertoires were generated with immunoSEQ multiplex PCR, while TCRdb's copy carries only in-frame clones and drops some. The sample carries around 31,000 clones, nearly 90% recorded once. This chain connects TRBV18 to TRBJ2-5, with 11 bases matching TRBD1. Specimen: peripheral blood, collected from a patient treated with proton-based radiotherapy. This clonotype was obtained from a woman aged 70-85 years with pancreatic cancer. Some clones in this sample may be carry-over from other donors' samples. CDR3 bases: TGTGCCAGCTCACTGTTCCGGGACAGGGGGTCAAAAGAGACCCAGTACTTC. It encodes CASSLFRDRGSKETQYF. Complete variable domain (other parts from reference TRBV18 and TRBJ2-5): NAGVMQNPRHLVRRRGQEARLRCSPMKGHSHVYWYRQLPEEGLKFMVYLQKENIIDESGMPKERFSAEFPKEGPSILRIQQVVRGDSAAYFCASSLFRDRGSKETQYFGPGTRLLVL.